These 19 T cell receptor beta chains were sequenced from one sample in a study of T cells after yellow fever vaccination. From the 5' RACE reads, TCRdb called clonotypes with MiXCR, one entry per CDR3 protein. Of hundreds of thousands of distinct CDR3 sequences listed, roughly 13% are singletons. Source: PBMCs, taken on the day of the yellow fever booster vaccination. The source of these receptors is a man aged 30-40 years who received the YFV17D yellow fever vaccine.

This chain uses TRBV25-1 with TRBJ2-7; D gene unclear. The CDR3 is made up of 13 amino acids. The germline gives CDR1 MGHDK, CDR2 SYGVNS. Trimming removed 6 bases from V and 7 bases from J, with 16 bases in between. The CDR3 bases are TGTGCCAGCAGCGAAACACTGCTGGGGGAGCAGTACTTC. As protein: CASSETLLGEQYF.

This clonotype occurred a few times. V and J are TRBV27 and TRBJ2-2; D ambiguous. The CDR3 is made up of 16 amino acids. Per the germline V gene, CDR1 is MNHEY and CDR2 is SMNVEV (reference sequence). V lost 0 bases and J 6 bases, leaving 14 bases between the germline ends. CDR3 DNA sequence: TGTGCCAGCAGTTTATCGTCGGGTTCAAAGCCCGGGGAGCTGTTTTTT. The encoded protein is CASSLSSGSKPGELFF.

This chain uses TRBV7-2 with TRBJ1-5, with TRBD1 as a possible D gene (5 bases). Germline V gives CDR1 SGHTA, CDR2 FQGNSA. The ends were cut back, 4 bases at V and 4 bases at J, with 14 bases in the middle. The CDR3 spans 15 residues. Here the CDR3 reads CASSYDGGLNQPQHF. CDR3 nucleotide sequence: TGTGCCAGCAGCTACGACGGGGGATTGAATCAGCCCCAGCATTTT.

This rearrangement joins TRBV10-3 to TRBJ2-3; D is perhaps TRBD2 (5 bases). CDR3 length: 15 residues. Germline loops: CDR1 ENHRY, CDR2 SYGVKD. The V end was cut by 4 bases, the J end by 2 bases, with 13 bases between. The CDR3 protein is CAISARRADTDTQYF. The CDR3 region has the DNA TGTGCCATCAGTGCCCGGCGGGCAGACACAGATACGCAGTATTTT.

This clonotype appeared a few times. The chain couples TRBV20-1 to TRBJ2-5; D gene unclear. CDR3 length: 11 residues. Germline CDR1 reads DFQATT; CDR2 reads SNEGSKA (reference sequence). Trimming left V 6 bases short and J 4 bases short, with 9 bases between. DNA for the CDR3: TGCAGTGCCCCGAGGAGAGAGACCCAGTACTTC. Amino acids: CSAPRRETQYF.

This clonotype has just a few counts. The chain links TRBV19 to TRBJ1-3; TRBD1 is a possible D gene (5 bases). CDR3 length equals 17 residues. Germline V gene data show CDR1 as LNHDA and CDR2 as SQIVND (reference sequence). V was cut by 5 bases and J by 0 bases, with 17 bases left in between. The DNA of the CDR3 is TGTGCCAGTAGTTCCTGGGGACCGGGCTACTCTGGAAACACCATATATTTT. Its protein is CASSSWGPGYSGNTIYF.

This clonotype was counted between two and nine times. Written as DNA, the CDR3 is TGCAGCGTTGAAGCCCCGGACAGGGACGAGCAGTACTTC. Translation: CSVEAPDRDEQYF. V and J are TRBV29-1 and TRBJ2-7, with 8 bases lining up with TRBD1. CDR3 length equals 13 residues. V was clipped by 1 base and J by 5 bases; unmatched bases: 4. Looked up from germline, CDR1 is SQVTM and CDR2 is ANQGSEA.

The CDR3 DNA sequence: TGTGCCAGCAGTTTGTACCGGGCCCCAGACTACGGGGAGCTGTTTTTT. This gives the protein CASSLYRAPDYGELFF. The chain links TRBV12-3 or TRBV12-4 to TRBJ2-2; TRBD2 is a possible D gene (5 bases). The CDR3 consists of 16 residues. V gave up 3 bases and J gave up 7 bases, with 18 bases separating them.

This clonotype was counted a few times. CDR3 loop: CASSVTANNEKLFF. DNA of the CDR3: TGTGCCAGCAGTGTGACAGCTAATAATGAAAAACTGTTTTTT. The chain links TRBV6-1 to TRBJ1-4; D possibly corresponds to TRBD1 (5 bases). The CDR3 contains 14 residues. V was trimmed by 4 bases and J by 4 bases, leaving 10 bases between them. Per germline, CDR1 MNHNS and CDR2 SASEGT.

This clonotype was detected ten times or more. The V gene is TRBV3-1, the J gene TRBJ2-7; D unclear. The CDR3 is 13 amino acids. Per the germline V gene, CDR1 is LGHDT and CDR2 is YNNKEL (reference sequence). V lost 1 base and J 3 bases, leaving 7 bases between the germline ends. The chain's CDR3 is CASSQGLSYEQYF. DNA of the CDR3: TGTGCCAGCAGCCAAGGACTTAGCTACGAGCAGTACTTC.

This clonotype was seen more than once but under ten times. The chain couples TRBV15 to TRBJ2-5; D gene uncertain. The germline V gene has CDR1 LNHNV and CDR2 YYDKDF (reference sequence). With 0 bases removed from V and 2 bases from J, the gap between germline ends came to 10 bases. The CDR3 has 15 residues. The CDR3 reads CATSRDRGRQETQYF. In DNA form, the CDR3 reads TGTGCCACCAGCAGAGATCGCGGTAGGCAAGAGACCCAGTACTTC.

This clonotype was detected a few times. The chain recombines TRBV10-3 with TRBJ1-5, with 9 positions matching TRBD1. CDR3 length: 13 amino acids. The germline gives CDR1 ENHRY, CDR2 SYGVKD. Trimming took 5 bases from V and 5 from J; bases not matched to a gene: 1. The CDR3 bases are TGTGCCATCAGTCGACAGGGGGATCAGCCCCAGCATTTT. Its translation is CAISRQGDQPQHF.

The chain links TRBV29-1 to TRBJ2-3; 8 bases map to TRBD2. This CDR3 is 14 amino acids long. J was trimmed by 4 bases and V by 3 bases; bases with no gene match: 6. Per germline, CDR1 SQVTM and CDR2 ANQGSEA. CDR3 sequence: CSVDKREWADTQYF. The CDR3 coding sequence is TGCAGCGTTGACAAGCGGGAGTGGGCAGATACGCAGTATTTT.

This clonotype was seen a handful of times. This chain joins TRBV10-1 and TRBJ2-3; D uncertain. The CDR3 has 13 amino acids. Germline CDR1 reads WNHNN; CDR2 reads SYGVQD (reference sequence). V was cut by 5 bases and J by 6 bases, with 12 bases left in between. The CDR3 sequence is CASSPAAVDTQYF. The CDR3 DNA sequence: TGCGCCAGCAGTCCCGCCGCCGTTGATACGCAGTATTTT.

In its sample, this clonotype was seen a few times. The chain joins TRBV6-5 to TRBJ2-5; no clear D. CDR3 size: 12 residues. V gave up 6 bases and J gave up 5 bases, with 10 bases separating them. CDR1 is MNHEY and CDR2 is SVGAGI in the germline V gene. The CDR3 spells CASRTVGETQYF. As DNA, the CDR3 is TGTGCCAGCAGGACGGTCGGGGAGACCCAGTACTTC.

This clonotype came up a few times. The chain is built from TRBV19 and TRBJ2-2, with D perhaps matching TRBD1 (6 bases). Germline V gene data show CDR1 as LNHDA and CDR2 as SQIVND (reference sequence). The V end was cut by 4 bases, the J end by 5 bases, with 20 bases between. This CDR3 spans 17 amino acids. This CDR3 is CASSTAPRGRGTGELFF. The CDR3 DNA reads TGTGCCAGTAGTACCGCTCCCCGTGGCAGGGGAACCGGGGAGCTGTTTTTT.

V gene TRBV9 combines with J gene TRBJ2-1; possibly TRBD2 for D (5 bases). CDR1 and CDR2 from the germline V gene are SGDLS and YYNGEE. The CDR3 has 15 residues. V was shortened by 0 bases and J by 7 bases, with 14 bases between the two germline ends. This chain's CDR3 is CASSVVVAGNNEQFF. Written as DNA, the CDR3 is TGTGCCAGCAGCGTAGTCGTGGCGGGTAATAATGAGCAGTTCTTC.

This clonotype has a handful of counts. V usage is TRBV30 and J usage is TRBJ2-1, with D possibly being TRBD2 (5 bases). With 2 bases removed from V and 7 bases from J, the gap between germline ends came to 15 bases. Germline assignment: CDR1 GTSNPN and CDR2 SVGIG (reference sequence). There are 14 residues in the CDR3. This CDR3 is CAWSPGLVRNEQFF. Here the CDR3 DNA reads TGTGCCTGGAGTCCAGGACTGGTCCGTAATGAGCAGTTCTTC.

The J gene is TRBJ2-7, the V gene TRBV27, with 7 nucleotides matching TRBD2. CDR3 length: 14 amino acids. Unmatched junction bases numbered 9, after V lost 10 bases and J lost 0 bases. Germline V gene lookup returns CDR1 MNHEY and CDR2 SMNVEV (reference sequence). DNA of the CDR3: TGTGCCACCGAAAAGCGGGGATACTCCTACGAGCAGTACTTC. Translating gives CATEKRGYSYEQYF.